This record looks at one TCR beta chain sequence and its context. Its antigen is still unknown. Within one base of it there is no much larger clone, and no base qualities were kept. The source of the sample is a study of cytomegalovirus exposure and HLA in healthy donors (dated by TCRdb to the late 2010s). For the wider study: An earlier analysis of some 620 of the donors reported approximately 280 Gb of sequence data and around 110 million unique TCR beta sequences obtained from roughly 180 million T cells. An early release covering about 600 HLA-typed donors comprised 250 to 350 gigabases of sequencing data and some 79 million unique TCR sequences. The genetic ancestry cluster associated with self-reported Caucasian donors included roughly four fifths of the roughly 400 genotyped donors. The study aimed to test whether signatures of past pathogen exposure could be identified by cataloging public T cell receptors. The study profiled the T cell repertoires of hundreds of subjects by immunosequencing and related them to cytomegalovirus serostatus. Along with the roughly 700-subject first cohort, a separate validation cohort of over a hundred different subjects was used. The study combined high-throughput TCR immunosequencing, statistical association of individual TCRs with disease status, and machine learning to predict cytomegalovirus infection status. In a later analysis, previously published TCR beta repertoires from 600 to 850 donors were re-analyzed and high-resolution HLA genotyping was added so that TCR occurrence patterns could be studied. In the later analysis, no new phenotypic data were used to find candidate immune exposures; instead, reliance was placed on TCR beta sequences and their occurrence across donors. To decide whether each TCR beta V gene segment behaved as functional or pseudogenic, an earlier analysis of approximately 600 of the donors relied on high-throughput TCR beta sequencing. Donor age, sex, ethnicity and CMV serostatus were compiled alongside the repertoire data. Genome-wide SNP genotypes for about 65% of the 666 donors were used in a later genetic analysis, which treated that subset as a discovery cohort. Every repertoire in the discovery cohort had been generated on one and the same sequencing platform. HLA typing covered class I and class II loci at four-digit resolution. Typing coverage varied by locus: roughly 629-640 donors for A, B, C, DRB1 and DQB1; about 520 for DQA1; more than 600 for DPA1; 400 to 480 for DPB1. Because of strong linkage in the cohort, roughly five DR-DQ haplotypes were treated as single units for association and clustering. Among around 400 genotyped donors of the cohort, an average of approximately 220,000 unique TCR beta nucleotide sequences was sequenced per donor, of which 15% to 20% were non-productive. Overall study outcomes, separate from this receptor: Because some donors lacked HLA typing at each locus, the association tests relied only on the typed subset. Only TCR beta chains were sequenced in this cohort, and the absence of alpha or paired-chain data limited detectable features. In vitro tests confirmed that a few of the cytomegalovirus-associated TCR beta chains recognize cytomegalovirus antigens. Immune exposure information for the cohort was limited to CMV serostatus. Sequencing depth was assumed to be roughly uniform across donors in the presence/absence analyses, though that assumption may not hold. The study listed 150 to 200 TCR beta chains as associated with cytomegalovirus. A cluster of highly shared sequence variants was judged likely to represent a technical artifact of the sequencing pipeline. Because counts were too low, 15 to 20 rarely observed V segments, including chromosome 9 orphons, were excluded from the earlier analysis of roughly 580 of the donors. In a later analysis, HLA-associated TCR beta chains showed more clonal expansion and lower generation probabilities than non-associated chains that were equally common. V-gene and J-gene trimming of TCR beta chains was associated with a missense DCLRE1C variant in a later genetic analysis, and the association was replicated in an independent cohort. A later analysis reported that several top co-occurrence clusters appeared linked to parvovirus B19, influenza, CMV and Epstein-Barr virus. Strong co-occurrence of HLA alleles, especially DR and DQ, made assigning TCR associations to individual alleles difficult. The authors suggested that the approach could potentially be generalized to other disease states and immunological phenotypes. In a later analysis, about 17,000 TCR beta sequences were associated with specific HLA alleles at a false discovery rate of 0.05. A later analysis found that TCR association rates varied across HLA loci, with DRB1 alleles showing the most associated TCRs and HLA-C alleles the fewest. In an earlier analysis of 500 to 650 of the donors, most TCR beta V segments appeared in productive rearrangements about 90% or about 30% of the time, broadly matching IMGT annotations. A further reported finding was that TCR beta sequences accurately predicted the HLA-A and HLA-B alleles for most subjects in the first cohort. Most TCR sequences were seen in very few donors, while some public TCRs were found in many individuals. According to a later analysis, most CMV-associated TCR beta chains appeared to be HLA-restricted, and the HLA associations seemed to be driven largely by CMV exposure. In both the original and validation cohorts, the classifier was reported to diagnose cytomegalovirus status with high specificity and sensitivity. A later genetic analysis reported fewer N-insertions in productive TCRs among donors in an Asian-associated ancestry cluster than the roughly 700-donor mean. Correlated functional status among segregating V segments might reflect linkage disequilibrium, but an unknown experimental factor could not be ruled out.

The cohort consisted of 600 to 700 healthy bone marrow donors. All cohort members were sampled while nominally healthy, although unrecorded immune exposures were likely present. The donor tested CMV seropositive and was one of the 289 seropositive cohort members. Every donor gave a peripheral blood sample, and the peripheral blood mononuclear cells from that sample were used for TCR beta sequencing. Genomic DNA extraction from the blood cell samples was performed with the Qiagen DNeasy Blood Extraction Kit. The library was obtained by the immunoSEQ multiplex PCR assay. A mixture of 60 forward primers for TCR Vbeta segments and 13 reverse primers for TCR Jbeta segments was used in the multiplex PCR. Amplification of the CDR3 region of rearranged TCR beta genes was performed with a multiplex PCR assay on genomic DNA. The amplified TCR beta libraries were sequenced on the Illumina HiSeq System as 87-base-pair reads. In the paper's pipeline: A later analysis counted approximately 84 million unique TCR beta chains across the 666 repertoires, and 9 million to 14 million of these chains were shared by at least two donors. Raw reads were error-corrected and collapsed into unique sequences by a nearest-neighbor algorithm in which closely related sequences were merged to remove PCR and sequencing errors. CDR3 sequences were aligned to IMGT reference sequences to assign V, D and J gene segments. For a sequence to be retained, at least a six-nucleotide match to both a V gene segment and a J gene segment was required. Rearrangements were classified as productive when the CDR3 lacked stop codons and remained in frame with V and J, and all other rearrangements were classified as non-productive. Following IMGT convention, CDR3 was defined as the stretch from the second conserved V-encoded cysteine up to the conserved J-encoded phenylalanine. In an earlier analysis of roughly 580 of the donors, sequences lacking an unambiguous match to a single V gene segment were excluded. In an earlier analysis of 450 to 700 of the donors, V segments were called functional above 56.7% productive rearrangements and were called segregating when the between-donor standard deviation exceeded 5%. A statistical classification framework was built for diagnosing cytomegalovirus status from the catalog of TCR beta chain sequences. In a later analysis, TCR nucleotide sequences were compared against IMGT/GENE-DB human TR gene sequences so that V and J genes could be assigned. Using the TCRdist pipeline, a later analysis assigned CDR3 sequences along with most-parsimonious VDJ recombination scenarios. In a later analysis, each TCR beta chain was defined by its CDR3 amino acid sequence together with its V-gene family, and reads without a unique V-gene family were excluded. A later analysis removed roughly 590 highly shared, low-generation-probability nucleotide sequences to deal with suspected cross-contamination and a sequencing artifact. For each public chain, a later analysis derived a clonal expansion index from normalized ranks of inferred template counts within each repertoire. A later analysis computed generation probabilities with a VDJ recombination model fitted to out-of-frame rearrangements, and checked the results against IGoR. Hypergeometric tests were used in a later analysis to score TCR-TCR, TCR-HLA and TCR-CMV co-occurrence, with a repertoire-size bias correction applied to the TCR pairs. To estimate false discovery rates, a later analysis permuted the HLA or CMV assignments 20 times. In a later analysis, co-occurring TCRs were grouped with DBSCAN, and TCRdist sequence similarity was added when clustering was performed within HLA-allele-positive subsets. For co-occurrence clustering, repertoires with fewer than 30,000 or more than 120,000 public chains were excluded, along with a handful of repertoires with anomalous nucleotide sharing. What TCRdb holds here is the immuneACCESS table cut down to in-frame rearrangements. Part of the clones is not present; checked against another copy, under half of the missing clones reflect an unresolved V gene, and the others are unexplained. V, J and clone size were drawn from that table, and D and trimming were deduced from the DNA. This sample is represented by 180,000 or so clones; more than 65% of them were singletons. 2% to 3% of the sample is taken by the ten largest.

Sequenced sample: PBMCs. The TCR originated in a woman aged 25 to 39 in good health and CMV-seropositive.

This receptor has the CDR3 CSVGVTGIYEQYF. The nucleotide sequence reads as follows: TGCAGCGTTGGGGTGACAGGGATCTACGAGCAGTACTTC. The chain uses TRBV29-1 and TRBJ2-7, and 7 junction bases match TRBD1. From the cysteine up to the phenylalanine, the CDR3 has a length of 13 residues. The sequence is cut down to CDR3 DNA, 39 bases in frame from base 1. The germline V gene supplies CDR1 SQVTM and CDR2 ANQGSEA. V trim: 4 bases; J trim: 3 bases; unmatched bases: 6.